In this sample, the clone carrying this TCR beta chain turned up once. V dropped 0 bases and J dropped 3; count of bases not matched to a gene: 5. Germline values: CDR1 SGHTA, CDR2 FQGNSA. This CDR3 comprises 16 residues. This record comes from a study of blood T cell repertoires in COVID-19. Overall study: COVID-19 samples from acute and convalescent phases originated in the United States, Italy and Spain. The analysed material was cDNA or gDNA that came from T cells, B-cell-depleted T cells, or PBMCs.

In the original workflow: Amplification from reference gene primers served as the basis for estimated nucleated cell counts. Assay: immunoSEQ multiplex PCR; the TCRdb copy retains only in-frame clones and omits some. V and J calls plus clone size are reproduced from that table; the DNA served to infer D and trimming. This sample has 120,000 or so clones; roughly four fifths occur once, and the top ten carry around 4.1%. The TCR comes from a woman between 45 and 65 years old with acute or convalescent COVID-19. V usage is TRBV7-2 and J usage is TRBJ2-1, with 7 bases fitting TRBD1. The sample consisted of peripheral blood. The CDR3 sequence: CASSLAGTAIYNEQFF. The CDR3 coding sequence is TGTGCCAGCAGCTTAGCCGGGACAGCGATCTACAATGAGCAGTTCTTC.